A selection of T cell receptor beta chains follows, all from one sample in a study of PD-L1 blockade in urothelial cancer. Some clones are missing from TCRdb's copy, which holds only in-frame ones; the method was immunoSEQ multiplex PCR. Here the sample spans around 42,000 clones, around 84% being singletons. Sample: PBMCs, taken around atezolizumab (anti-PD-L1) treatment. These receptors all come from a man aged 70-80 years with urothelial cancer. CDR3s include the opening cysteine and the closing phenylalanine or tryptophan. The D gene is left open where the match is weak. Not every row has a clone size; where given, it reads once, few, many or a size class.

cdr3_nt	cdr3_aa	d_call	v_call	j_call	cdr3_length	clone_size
TGTGCCAGCAGCTTGGCCGGGTCAAGGTCCACAGATACGCAGTATTTT	CASSLAGSRSTDTQYF	-	TRBV5-4	TRBJ2-3	16	few
TGTGCCAGTACCCCGACAGGGAGCTCCTACAATGAGCAGTTCTTC	CASTPTGSSYNEQFF	TRBD1	TRBV19	TRBJ2-1	15	-
TGCGCCAGCAGCTTGGGGAGGACAGGGGGGGCAGATACGCAGTATTTT	CASSLGRTGGADTQYF	TRBD1	TRBV5-1	TRBJ2-3	16	-
TGTGCCAGTATACCCCGGGAGAGGGACACTGAAGCTTTCTTT	CASIPRERDTEAFF	-	TRBV19	TRBJ1-1	14	-
TGTGCCAGCAGCGACCCAACAGGGACCTCTTCCTATGGCTACACCTTC	CASSDPTGTSSYGYTF	-	TRBV7-9	TRBJ1-2	16	-
TGTGCCAGCAGCGTAGCTACTAGCGCCTCCTACGAGCAGTACTTC	CASSVATSASYEQYF	TRBD2	TRBV9	TRBJ2-7	15	-
TGTGCCAGCAGCCGGTGGAACACCGGGGAGCTGTTTTTT	CASSRWNTGELFF	-	TRBV7-3	TRBJ2-2	13	-
TGCAGTGCCGAGCACCAAGAGACCCAGTACTTC	CSAEHQETQYF	-	TRBV20-1	TRBJ2-5	11	-
TGTGCCAGCAGTTTGGGGATAGGGGGCGAGCAGTACTTC	CASSLGIGGEQYF	-	TRBV28	TRBJ2-7	13	-
TGTGCCAGTAGTACGGGACAGACAAATGAAAAACTGTTTTTT	CASSTGQTNEKLFF	TRBD1	TRBV19	TRBJ1-4	14	-
TGTGCCAGCAGCCACACTAGCGGGAGGACGTGGTATGAGCAGTTCTTC	CASSHTSGRTWYEQFF	TRBD2	TRBV14	TRBJ2-1	16	-
TGCGCCAGCAGCTTGGAAGGCCAGGGTGGTGACCGAAACTATGGCTACACCTTC	CASSLEGQGGDRNYGYTF	-	TRBV5-1	TRBJ1-2	18	-
TGTGCCAGTAGTTCGACAGGGGGCAAAACTGAAGCTTTCTTT	CASSSTGGKTEAFF	TRBD1	TRBV19	TRBJ1-1	14	-
TGCGCCAGCAGCCAAGTGAGAACCGACGAGCAGTACTTC	CASSQVRTDEQYF	-	TRBV4-3	TRBJ2-7	13	few
TGCGCCAGCAGCCAAGGCGGTCAGCCAGACACAGATACGCAGTATTTT	CASSQGGQPDTDTQYF	-	TRBV4-3	TRBJ2-3	16	-
TGCGCCAGCGGGGACAGGGGCGCTGAAGCTTTCTTT	CASGDRGAEAFF	TRBD1	TRBV10-1	TRBJ1-1	12	few
TGTGCCAGCAGCTTAACGTCAGGGAATCAGCCCCAGCATTTT	CASSLTSGNQPQHF	-	TRBV7-9	TRBJ1-5	14	-
TGTGCCAGCAGCGCCCTGAGCGGTAGCACAGATACGCAGTATTTT	CASSALSGSTDTQYF	-	TRBV6-4	TRBJ2-3	15	-
TGTGCCACCAGCAGGGGTGATAGCTTAGATACGCAGTATTTT	CATSRGDSLDTQYF	-	TRBV15	TRBJ2-3	14	-
TGTGCCAGCAGTTCGGGACACTCGTACGAGCAGTACTTC	CASSSGHSYEQYF	-	TRBV6-1	TRBJ2-7	13	-
TGTGCCAGCAGTGAACAGGGGAACACCGGGGAGCTGTTTTTT	CASSEQGNTGELFF	-	TRBV6-4	TRBJ2-2	14	few
TGTGCCAGCAGTTATGGACAGGGGAACACTGAAGCTTTCTTT	CASSYGQGNTEAFF	TRBD1	TRBV6-6	TRBJ1-1	14	-
TGTGCCAGCTCACCCGAAACTAGCGGGGGCACAGATACGCAGTATTTT	CASSPETSGGTDTQYF	TRBD2	TRBV18	TRBJ2-3	16	-
TGCGCCAGCAGCCAGCAGGGGGCGAACACTGAAGCTTTCTTT	CASSQQGANTEAFF	TRBD1	TRBV4-3	TRBJ1-1	14	-
TGTGCCAGCAGTGAAAATGGCGGGGAGACCCAGTACTTC	CASSENGGETQYF	-	TRBV6-1	TRBJ2-5	13	-
TGTGCCAGCAGTGGTAGTATGGGAGAAGAGACCCAGTACTTC	CASSGSMGEETQYF	-	TRBV27	TRBJ2-5	14	few
TGTGCCAGCAGTTCGTTCACAGATACGCAGTATTTT	CASSSFTDTQYF	-	TRBV6-6	TRBJ2-3	12	once
TGTGCCAGCAACCCCGGACAGGGGTCAAGCACAGATACGCAGTATTTT	CASNPGQGSSTDTQYF	TRBD1	TRBV27	TRBJ2-3	16	-
TGCAGCGTTGGCGGTCAGCTCTCTGGAAACACCATATATTTT	CSVGGQLSGNTIYF	-	TRBV29-1	TRBJ1-3	14	once
TGTGCCTGGAGTAGGGACAGGGCGACTGGAAACACCATATATTTT	CAWSRDRATGNTIYF	TRBD1	TRBV30	TRBJ1-3	15	once
TGTGCCAGCACCTCTACGTACAGGGGCTCTAAGAAGGCTGAAGCTTTCTTT	CASTSTYRGSKKAEAFF	TRBD1	TRBV5-6	TRBJ1-1	17	few
TGTGCCAGCAGCTTAGTTAGCGGGACCACAGATACGCAGTATTTT	CASSLVSGTTDTQYF	TRBD2	TRBV7-2	TRBJ2-3	15	-
TGTGCCAGCAGACTAGGGGGCGCCGGTGAAAAACTGTTTTTT	CASRLGGAGEKLFF	TRBD1	TRBV6-1	TRBJ1-4	14	-
TGCAGCGAAAAAAAGGGGGAGAAGGCTTTCTTT	CSEKKGEKAFF	-	TRBV20-1	TRBJ1-1	11	-
TGTGCCAGCAGACCAGGGGGACACGAGCAGTACTTC	CASRPGGHEQYF	TRBD1	TRBV28	TRBJ2-7	12	-
TGTGCCAGCAGCTTGGATGGGGGGGGTGTCTCGAGGGAGCAGTACTTC	CASSLDGGGVSREQYF	TRBD2	TRBV5-4	TRBJ2-7	16	-
TGTGCCAGCAGCGCCGCGGACAGGGGATATCCGAAGAACTATGGCTACACCTTC	CASSAADRGYPKNYGYTF	TRBD1	TRBV9	TRBJ1-2	18	-
TGTGCCAGCAGCGCTGCGGTGGAAGCTTTCTTT	CASSAAVEAFF	-	TRBV7-8	TRBJ1-1	11	few
TGTGCCAGCAGCCCCGGACTAGCGGGCAGCACAGATACGCAGTATTTT	CASSPGLAGSTDTQYF	TRBD2	TRBV2	TRBJ2-3	16	-
TGTGCCAGCAGTCCTACAGGGGGCCCCCAGGGAACGCATTTT	CASSPTGGPQGTHF	TRBD1	TRBV28	TRBJ1-5	14	-
TGTGCCAGCAGCTCCACAGGGGGCGCGGAGCTGTTTTTT	CASSSTGGAELFF	TRBD1	TRBV7-3	TRBJ2-2	13	once
TGTGCCAGTAGTGTCGGGGGATATGCTGAAGCTTTCTTT	CASSVGGYAEAFF	-	TRBV19	TRBJ1-1	13	-
TGCGCCGCAGGGACTAGCGGGATAGGTGAGCAGTTCTTC	CAAGTSGIGEQFF	TRBD2	TRBV4-1	TRBJ2-1	13	once
TGCGCCAGCAGCGTCGGGGTCTTTTCAGGTGAGAACACTGAAGCTTTCTTT	CASSVGVFSGENTEAFF	-	TRBV5-1	TRBJ1-1	17	-
TGTGCCAGTAGTTCCACAGGGGATGGTAATGAAAAACTGTTTTTT	CASSSTGDGNEKLFF	TRBD1	TRBV19	TRBJ1-4	15	-
TGCGCCAGCAGCCAATCTGAGGGCCTTCGGGGCAATCAGCCCCAGCATTTT	CASSQSEGLRGNQPQHF	-	TRBV4-1	TRBJ1-5	17	-
TGTGCCAGCAGCTTGCGAGTCACAGGGGCGACAGATACGCAGTATTTT	CASSLRVTGATDTQYF	TRBD1	TRBV5-6	TRBJ2-3	16	-